This T cell receptor (beta chain) was retrieved from a study of T cells after yellow fever vaccination. At least ten counts were recorded for this clonotype. TCRdb processed the 5' RACE reads anew with MiXCR; each CDR3 protein has one entry. The repertoire has around 30,000 distinct CDR3 sequences, 6.5% to 8.5% of them found once; the top ten carry 22%. With 6 bases removed from V and 5 bases from J, the gap between germline ends came to 19 bases. CDR3 length equals 15 residues. Germline CDR1 and CDR2: MNHEY and SVGEGT. The receptor comes from a man younger than 35 who received the YFV17D yellow fever vaccine. The sample in question was PBMCs, either bulk or a sorted T-cell subset (CD4+, CD8+, memory, or dextramer-sorted; not recorded which), obtained on the day of the first yellow fever vaccination. The V call is TRBV6-2 or TRBV6-3, the J call TRBJ2-5, with D perhaps assigned TRBD1 or TRBD2 (5 bases each). CDR3 coding DNA: TGTGCCAGCAGCAAGAGGGATTTCTGGGGGGAGACCCAGTACTTC. This translates into CASSKRDFWGETQYF.